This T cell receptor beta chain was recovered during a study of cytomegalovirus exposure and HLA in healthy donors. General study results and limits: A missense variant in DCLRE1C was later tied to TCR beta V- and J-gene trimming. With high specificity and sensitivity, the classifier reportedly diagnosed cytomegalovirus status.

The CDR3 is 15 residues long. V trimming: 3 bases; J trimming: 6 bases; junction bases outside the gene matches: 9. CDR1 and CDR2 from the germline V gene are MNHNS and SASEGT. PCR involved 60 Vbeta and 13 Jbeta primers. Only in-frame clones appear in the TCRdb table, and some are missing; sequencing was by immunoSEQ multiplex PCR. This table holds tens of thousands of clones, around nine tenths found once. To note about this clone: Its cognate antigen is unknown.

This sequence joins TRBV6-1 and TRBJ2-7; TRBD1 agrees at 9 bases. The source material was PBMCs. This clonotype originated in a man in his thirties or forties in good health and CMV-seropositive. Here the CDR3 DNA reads TGTGCCAGCAGTGATCAACTGGGACAGGGTACCGAGCAGTACTTC. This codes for CASSDQLGQGTEQYF.